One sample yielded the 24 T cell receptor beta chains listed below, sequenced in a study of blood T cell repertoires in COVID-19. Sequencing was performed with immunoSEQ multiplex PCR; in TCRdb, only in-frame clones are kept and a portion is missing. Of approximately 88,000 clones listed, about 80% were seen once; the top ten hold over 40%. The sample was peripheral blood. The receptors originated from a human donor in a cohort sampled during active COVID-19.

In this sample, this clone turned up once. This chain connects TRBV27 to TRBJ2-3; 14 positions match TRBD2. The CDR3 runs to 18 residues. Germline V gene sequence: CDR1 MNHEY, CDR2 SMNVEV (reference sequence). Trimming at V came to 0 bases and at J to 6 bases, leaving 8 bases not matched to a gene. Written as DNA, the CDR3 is TGTGCCAGCAGTTTATCGAAGGGACTAGCGGGAGAGGGGGATACGCAGTATTTT. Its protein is CASSLSKGLAGEGDTQYF.

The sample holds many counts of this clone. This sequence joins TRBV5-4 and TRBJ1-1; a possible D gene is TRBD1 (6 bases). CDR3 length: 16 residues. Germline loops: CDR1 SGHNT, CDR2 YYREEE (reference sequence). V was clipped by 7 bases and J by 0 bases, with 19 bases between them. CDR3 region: CASRPSQGAVNTEAFF. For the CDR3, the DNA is TGTGCCAGCCGGCCTTCACAGGGAGCGGTGAACACTGAAGCTTTCTTT.

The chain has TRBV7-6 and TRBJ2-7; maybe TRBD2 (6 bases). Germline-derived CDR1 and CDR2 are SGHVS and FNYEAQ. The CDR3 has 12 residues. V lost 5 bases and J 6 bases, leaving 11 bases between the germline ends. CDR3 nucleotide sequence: TGTGCCAGCAGCCCTGGGGGACTCGAGCAGTACTTC. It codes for CASSPGGLEQYF. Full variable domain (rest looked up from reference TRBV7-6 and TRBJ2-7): GAGVSQSPRYKVTKRGQDVALRCDPISGHVSLYWYRQALGQGPEFLTYFNYEAQQDKSGLPNDRFSAERPEGSISTLTIQRTEQRDSAMYRCASSPGGLEQYFGPGTRLTVT.

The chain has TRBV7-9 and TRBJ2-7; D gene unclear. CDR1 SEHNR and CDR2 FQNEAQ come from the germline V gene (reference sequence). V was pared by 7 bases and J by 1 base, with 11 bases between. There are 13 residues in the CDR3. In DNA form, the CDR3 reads TGTGCCAGCACCCGTGTTTATTCCTACGAGCAGTACTTC. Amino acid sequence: CASTRVYSYEQYF.

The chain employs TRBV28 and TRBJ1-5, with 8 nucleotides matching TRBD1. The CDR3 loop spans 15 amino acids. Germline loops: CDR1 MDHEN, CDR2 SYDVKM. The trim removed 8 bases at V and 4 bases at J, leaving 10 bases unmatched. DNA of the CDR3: TGTGCCAGCCGTCCCGGGACAGGTATAAATCAGCCCCAGCATTTT. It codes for CASRPGTGINQPQHF.

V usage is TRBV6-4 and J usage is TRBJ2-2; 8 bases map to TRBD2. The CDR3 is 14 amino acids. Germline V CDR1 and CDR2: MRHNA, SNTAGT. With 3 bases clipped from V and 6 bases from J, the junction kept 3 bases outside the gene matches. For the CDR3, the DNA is TGTGCCAGCAGTGAGGCGGGAGGCCCCGGGGAGCTGTTTTTT. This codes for CASSEAGGPGELFF.

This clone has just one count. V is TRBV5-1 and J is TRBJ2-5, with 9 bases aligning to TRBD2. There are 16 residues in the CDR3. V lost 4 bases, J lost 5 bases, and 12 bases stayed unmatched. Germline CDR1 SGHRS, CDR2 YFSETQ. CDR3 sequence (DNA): TGCGCCAGCAGCCCCCGGACTAGCGTGTGGGGGGAGACCCAGTACTTC. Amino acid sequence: CASSPRTSVWGETQYF.

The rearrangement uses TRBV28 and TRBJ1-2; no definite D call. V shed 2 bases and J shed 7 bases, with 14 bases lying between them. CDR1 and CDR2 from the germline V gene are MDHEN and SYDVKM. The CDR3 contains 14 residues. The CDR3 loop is CASSLPGGVGGYTF. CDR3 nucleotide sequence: TGTGCCAGCAGTTTACCCGGAGGAGTGGGTGGCTACACCTTC.

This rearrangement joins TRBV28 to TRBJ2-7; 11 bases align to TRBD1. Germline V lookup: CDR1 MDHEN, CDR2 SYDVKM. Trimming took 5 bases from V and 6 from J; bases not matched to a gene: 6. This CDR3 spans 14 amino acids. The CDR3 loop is CASSPGQGAGEQYF. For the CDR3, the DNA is TGTGCCAGCAGTCCAGGACAGGGGGCCGGCGAGCAGTACTTC.

DNA of the CDR3: TGTGCCATCAGCAAAGGGGCTAGCGTACCCTACGAGCAGTACTTC. Translation gives CAISKGASVPYEQYF. The chain is built from TRBV10-3 and TRBJ2-7; a weak D match, TRBD2 (6 bases). V lost 6 bases and J 2 bases, leaving 17 bases between the germline ends. This CDR3 comprises 15 residues. Germline V CDR1 and CDR2: ENHRY, SYGVKD.

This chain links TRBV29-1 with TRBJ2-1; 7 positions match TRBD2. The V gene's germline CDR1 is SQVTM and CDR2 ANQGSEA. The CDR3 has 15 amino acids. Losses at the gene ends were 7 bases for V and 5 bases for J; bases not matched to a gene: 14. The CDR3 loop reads CSANFGGGIHNEQFF. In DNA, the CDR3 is TGCAGCGCCAACTTCGGGGGAGGGATCCACAATGAGCAGTTCTTC.

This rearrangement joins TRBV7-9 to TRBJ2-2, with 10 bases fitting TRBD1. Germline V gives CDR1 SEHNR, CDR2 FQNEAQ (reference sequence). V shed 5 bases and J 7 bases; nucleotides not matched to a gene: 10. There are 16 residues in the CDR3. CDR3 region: CASSPGTGERIGELFF. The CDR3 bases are TGTGCCAGCAGCCCAGGGACAGGGGAGCGAATCGGGGAGCTGTTTTTT. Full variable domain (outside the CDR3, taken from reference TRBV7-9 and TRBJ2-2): DTGVSQNPRHKITKRGQNVTFRCDPISEHNRLYWYRQTLGQGPEFLTYFQNEAQLEKSRLLSDRFSAERPKGSFSTLEIQRTEQGDSAMYLCASSPGTGERIGELFFGEGSRLTVL.

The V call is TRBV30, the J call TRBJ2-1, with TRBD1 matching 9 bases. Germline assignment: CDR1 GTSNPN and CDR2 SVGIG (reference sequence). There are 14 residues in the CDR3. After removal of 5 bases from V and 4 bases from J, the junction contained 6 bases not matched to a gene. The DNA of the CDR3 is TGTGCCTGGGAGGGGACAGGGTGGTACAATGAGCAGTTCTTC. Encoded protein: CAWEGTGWYNEQFF.

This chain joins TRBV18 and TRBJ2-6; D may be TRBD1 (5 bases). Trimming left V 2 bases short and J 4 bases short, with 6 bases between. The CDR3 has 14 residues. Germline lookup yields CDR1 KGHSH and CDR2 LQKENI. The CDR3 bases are TGTGCCAGCTCACCAGGGGCCGGGGCCAACGTCCTGACTTTC. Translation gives CASSPGAGANVLTF.

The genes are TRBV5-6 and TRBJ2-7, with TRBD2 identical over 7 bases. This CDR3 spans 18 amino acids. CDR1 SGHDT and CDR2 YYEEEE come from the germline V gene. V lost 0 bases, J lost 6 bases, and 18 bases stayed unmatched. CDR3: CASSLAPANRLATVEQYF. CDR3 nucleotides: TGTGCCAGCAGCTTGGCACCCGCTAACCGACTAGCCACAGTCGAGCAGTACTTC.

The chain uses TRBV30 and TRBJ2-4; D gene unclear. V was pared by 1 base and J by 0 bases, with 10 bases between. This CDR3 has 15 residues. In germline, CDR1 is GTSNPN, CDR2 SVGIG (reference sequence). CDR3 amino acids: CAWSGRHLAKNIQYF. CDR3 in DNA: TGTGCCTGGAGTGGTCGACACTTAGCCAAAAACATTCAGTACTTC.

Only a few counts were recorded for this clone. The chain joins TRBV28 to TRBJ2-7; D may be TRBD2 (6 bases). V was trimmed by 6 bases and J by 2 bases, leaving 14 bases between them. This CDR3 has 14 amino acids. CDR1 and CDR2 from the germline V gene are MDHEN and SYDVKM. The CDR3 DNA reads TGTGCCAGCAGCCCCGCCGGGACTCCCTACGAGCAGTACTTC. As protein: CASSPAGTPYEQYF.

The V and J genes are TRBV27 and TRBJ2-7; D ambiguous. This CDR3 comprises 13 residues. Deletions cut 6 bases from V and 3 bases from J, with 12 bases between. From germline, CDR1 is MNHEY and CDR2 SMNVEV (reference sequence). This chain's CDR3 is CASSLGSYYEQYF. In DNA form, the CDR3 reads TGTGCCAGCAGCCTCGGGTCCTACTACGAGCAGTACTTC.

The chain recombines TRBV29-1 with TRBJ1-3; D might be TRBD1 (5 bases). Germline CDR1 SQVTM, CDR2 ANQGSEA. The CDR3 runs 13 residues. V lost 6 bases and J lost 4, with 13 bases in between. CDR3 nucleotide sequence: TGCAGCGTGCTTCAGGGTAACGGAAACACCATATATTTT. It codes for CSVLQGNGNTIYF.

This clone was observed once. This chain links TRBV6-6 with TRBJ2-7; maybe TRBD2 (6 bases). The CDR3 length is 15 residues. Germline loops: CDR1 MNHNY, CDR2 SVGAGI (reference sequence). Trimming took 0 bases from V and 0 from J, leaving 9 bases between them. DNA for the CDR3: TGTGCCAGCAGTTACTCGGGGGGTATCTCCTACGAGCAGTACTTC. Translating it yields CASSYSGGISYEQYF.

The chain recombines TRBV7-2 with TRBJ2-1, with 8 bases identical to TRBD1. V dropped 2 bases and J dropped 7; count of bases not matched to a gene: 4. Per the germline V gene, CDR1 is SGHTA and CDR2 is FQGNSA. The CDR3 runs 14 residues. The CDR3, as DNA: TGTGCCAGCAGCTTACCGAACAGGGGGAATGAGCAGTTCTTC. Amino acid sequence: CASSLPNRGNEQFF.

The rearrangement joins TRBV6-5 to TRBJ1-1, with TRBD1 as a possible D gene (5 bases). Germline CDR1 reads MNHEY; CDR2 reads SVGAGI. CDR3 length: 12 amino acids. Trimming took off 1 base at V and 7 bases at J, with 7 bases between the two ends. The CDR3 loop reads CASSYWGGEAFF. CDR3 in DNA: TGTGCCAGCAGTTACTGGGGGGGTGAAGCTTTCTTT.

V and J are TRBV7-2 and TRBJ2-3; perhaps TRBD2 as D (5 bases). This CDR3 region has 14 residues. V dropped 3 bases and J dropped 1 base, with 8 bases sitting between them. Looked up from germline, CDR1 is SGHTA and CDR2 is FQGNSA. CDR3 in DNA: TGTGCCAGCAGCTTGGACTTGCGCACAGATACGCAGTATTTT. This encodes CASSLDLRTDTQYF. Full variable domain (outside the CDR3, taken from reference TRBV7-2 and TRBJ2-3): GAGVSQSPSNKVTEKGKDVELRCDPISGHTALYWYRQSLGQGLEFLIYFQGNSAPDKSGLPSDRFSAERTGGSVSTLTIQRTQQEDSAVYLCASSLDLRTDTQYFGPGTRLTVL.

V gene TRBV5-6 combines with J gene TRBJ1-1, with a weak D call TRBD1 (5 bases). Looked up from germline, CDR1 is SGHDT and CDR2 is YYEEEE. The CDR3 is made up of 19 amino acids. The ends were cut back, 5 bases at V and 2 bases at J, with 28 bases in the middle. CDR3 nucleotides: TGTGCCAGCAGTTATCGGGACTCCCGACTGCTGAGGTTCAACACTGAAGCTTTCTTT. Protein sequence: CASSYRDSRLLRFNTEAFF.